A selection of T cell receptor beta chains follows, all from one sample in a study of neurological immune-mediated disorders. Using its own MiXCR run on the 5' RACE reads, TCRdb lists one record per CDR3 protein. The repertoire consists of more than 13,000 distinct CDR3 sequences, with more than 9% occurring once and the leading ten covering 20% to 25%. Sequencing was performed on PBMCs. The receptor source for this set is a woman in her thirties or forties in good health. CDR3s include the opening cysteine and the closing phenylalanine or tryptophan. Fields, in order: D gene, V gene, clone size, J gene, CDR3 protein, CDR3 DNA. A D gene is named only where the DNA matches it firmly. The size of a clone is reported for some rows only, either as once, few or many, or as a class for expanded clones.

>TRBD2|TRBV7-8|-|TRBJ2-1
CASSLVLAGGVDEQFF
TGTGCCAGCAGCCTGGTCTTAGCGGGAGGTGTTGATGAGCAGTTCTTC
>-|TRBV20-1|many|TRBJ2-1
CSAEGRDEQFF
TGCAGTGCCGAAGGTAGGGATGAGCAGTTCTTC
>-|TRBV12-3/TRBV12-4|many|TRBJ2-1
CASRTSGSSYNEQFF
TGTGCCAGCAGGACGAGCGGAAGCTCCTACAATGAGCAGTTCTTC
>-|TRBV12-3/TRBV12-4|many|TRBJ2-1
CASRGGEYNEQFF
TGTGCTTCGCGCGGTGGGGAGTACAATGAGCAGTTCTTC
>TRBD2|TRBV7-2|many|TRBJ2-6
CASSHSGGRSGANVLTF
TGTGCCAGCAGCCATAGCGGGGGGCGGTCTGGGGCCAACGTCCTGACTTTC
>TRBD2|TRBV7-9|many|TRBJ2-3
CASSWGLAATTDTQYF
TGTGCCAGCAGCTGGGGACTAGCGGCGACCACAGATACGCAGTATTTT
>-|TRBV5-1|many|TRBJ2-3
CASSPGLKNTDTQYF
TGCGCCAGCAGCCCGGGACTCAAGAACACAGATACGCAGTATTTT
>TRBD2|TRBV6-6|many|TRBJ2-7
CASSYSGSGRYEQYF
TGTGCCAGCAGTTACTCGGGTAGCGGGAGATACGAGCAGTACTTC
>TRBD1|TRBV25-1|-|TRBJ2-2
CASGRTGTGELFF
TGTGCCAGTGGGCGGACAGGGACCGGGGAGCTGTTTTTT
>-|TRBV15|many|TRBJ2-5
CATSRGAGGETQYF
TGTGCCACCAGCCGGGGGGCTGGCGGCGAGACCCAGTACTTC
>-|TRBV11-2|many|TRBJ2-5
CASSLQGGVMETQYF
TGTGCCAGCAGCTTGCAGGGAGGTGTGATGGAGACCCAGTACTTC
>-|TRBV3-1|many|TRBJ1-2
CASSQAGRVNTF
TGTGCCAGCAGCCAAGCTGGACGTGTCAACACCTTC
>-|TRBV6-4|medium-sized|TRBJ2-3
CASSDRGSTDTQYF
TGTGCCAGCAGTGACCGGGGAAGCACAGATACGCAGTATTTT
>TRBD1|TRBV5-1|many|TRBJ1-4
CASSPTGQPNEKLFF
TGCGCCAGCAGCCCAACGGGACAGCCTAATGAAAAACTGTTTTTT
>TRBD1|TRBV29-1|many|TRBJ1-2
CSVEGQGIGGYTF
TGCAGCGTTGAAGGACAGGGTATAGGTGGCTACACCTTC
>TRBD1|TRBV11-2|many|TRBJ1-1
CASSSRDRGVTEAFF
TGTGCCAGCAGCTCAAGGGACAGGGGAGTGACTGAAGCTTTCTTT
>-|TRBV28|many|TRBJ1-1
CASSETGISTTEAFF
TGTGCCAGCAGTGAAACAGGGATTTCGACCACTGAAGCTTTCTTT
>TRBD1|TRBV5-1|many|TRBJ2-5
CASSFTGGETQYF
TGCGCCAGCAGCTTTACAGGGGGCGAGACCCAGTACTTC
>TRBD2|TRBV20-1|many|TRBJ2-7
CSAPYSEGGGGSYEQYF
TGCAGTGCTCCCTACTCCGAGGGGGGCGGGGGGTCCTACGAGCAGTACTTC
>-|TRBV20-1|many|TRBJ2-7
CSATRTDIGAYEQYF
TGCAGTGCTACACGGACGGACATCGGGGCCTACGAGCAGTACTTC
>-|TRBV27|many|TRBJ1-3
CASSQLTGTGNTIYF
TGTGCCAGCAGTCAACTAACAGGGACGGGGAACACCATATATTTT
>-|TRBV6-2/TRBV6-3|-|TRBJ1-1
CASSPRHSGGAFF
TGTGCCAGCAGTCCGCGACATTCCGGCGGAGCTTTCTTT
>-|TRBV6-5|many|TRBJ1-5
CASRPTGYSNQPQHF
TGTGCCAGCAGACCGACGGGGTATAGCAATCAGCCCCAGCATTTT
>-|TRBV11-1|many|TRBJ2-6
CASSSDTTSGANVLTF
TGTGCCAGCAGCTCAGATACTACCTCTGGGGCCAACGTCCTGACTTTC
>-|TRBV7-2|medium-sized|TRBJ2-7
CASSRPISIEQYF
TGTGCCAGCAGCCGACCTATCAGCATTGAGCAGTACTTC
>-|TRBV7-8|many|TRBJ2-1
CASSPTPSALSYNEQFF
TGTGCCAGCAGCCCAACCCCTTCGGCCCTTTCATACAATGAGCAGTTCTTC
>TRBD1|TRBV20-1|many|TRBJ1-2
CSAGTGGSIPSYGYTF
TGCAGTGCGGGGACAGGGGGCTCCATCCCTAGCTATGGCTACACCTTC
>TRBD2|TRBV5-6|many|TRBJ2-7
CASSLLAGAYEQYF
TGTGCCAGCAGCTTGCTAGCGGGGGCCTACGAGCAGTACTTC
>TRBD1|TRBV7-9|few|TRBJ1-1
CASSWTGQNTEAFF
TGTGCCAGCAGCTGGACAGGACAGAACACTGAAGCTTTCTTT
>TRBD2|TRBV12-3/TRBV12-4|many|TRBJ2-3
CASSLRDYHTQYF
TGTGCCAGCAGTTTACGGGACTACCATACGCAGTATTTT
>-|TRBV20-1|many|TRBJ1-5
CSARRTVNSNQPQHF
TGCAGTGCTAGAAGGACAGTCAATAGCAATCAGCCCCAGCATTTT
>-|TRBV18|-|TRBJ1-3
CASSQTYSGNTIYF
TGTGCCAGCTCGCAAACATACTCTGGAAACACCATATATTTT
>-|TRBV24-1|medium-sized|TRBJ1-1
CANGAIMGRSYTEAFF
TGTGCCAACGGGGCTATCATGGGCAGGAGCTACACTGAAGCTTTCTTT
>-|TRBV7-8|few|TRBJ2-2
CASSRTGELFF
TGTGCCAGCAGTCGAACCGGGGAGCTGTTTTTT
>-|TRBV4-1|many|TRBJ1-4
CASSQDPFRNNEKLFF
TGCGCCAGCAGCCAAGATCCCTTCCGTAATAATGAAAAACTGTTTTTT
>-|TRBV6-5|many|TRBJ2-5
CASRPIGTPIKETQYF
TGTGCCAGCAGACCTATCGGGACGCCGATAAAAGAGACCCAGTACTTC
>TRBD2|TRBV20-1|many|TRBJ2-1
CSARSGTPRTYNEQFF
TGCAGTGCTAGGAGCGGGACTCCCCGAACATACAATGAGCAGTTCTTC
>-|TRBV5-1|many|TRBJ1-1
CASSSVPDSGEAFF
TGCGCCAGCAGCTCGGTCCCCGACTCAGGTGAAGCTTTCTTT
>-|TRBV12-3/TRBV12-4|many|TRBJ2-5
CASSPLRQAMSETQYF
TGTGCCAGCAGTCCCCTTCGACAGGCAATGTCAGAGACCCAGTACTTC
>-|TRBV20-1|many|TRBJ2-2
CSARGGTATGELFF
TGCAGTGCTAGAGGGGGGACTGCCACCGGGGAGCTGTTTTTT
>-|TRBV24-1|-|TRBJ2-2
CATSDRVLPGELFF
TGTGCCACCAGTGACAGGGTTCTTCCCGGGGAGCTGTTTTTT
>-|TRBV20-1|many|TRBJ2-1
CSAHDGYGADEQFF
TGCAGTGCTCATGATGGCTACGGGGCCGATGAGCAGTTCTTC
>-|TRBV12-3/TRBV12-4|many|TRBJ2-5
CASSTRRQSIQETQYF
TGTGCCAGCAGTACCCGAAGACAGAGCATCCAAGAGACCCAGTACTTC
>-|TRBV3-1|many|TRBJ2-7
CASSQRGGYEQYF
TGTGCCAGCAGCCAACGAGGGGGCTACGAGCAGTACTTC
>-|TRBV20-1|many|TRBJ1-1
CSARDLAGNTEAFF
TGCAGTGCTAGAGATCTCGCCGGGAACACTGAAGCTTTCTTT
>-|TRBV20-1|many|TRBJ2-5
CSASSLMRETQYF
TGCAGTGCTAGTTCTCTCATGAGAGAGACCCAGTACTTC
>-|TRBV4-1|-|TRBJ2-1
CASSHSGRTYNEQFF
TGCGCCAGCAGCCACTCCGGGCGAACCTACAATGAGCAGTTCTTC
>TRBD2|TRBV5-1|many|TRBJ2-1
CASSPASGSRHEQFF
TGCGCCAGCAGCCCCGCTAGCGGGAGTCGTCATGAGCAGTTCTTC
>TRBD2|TRBV27|medium-sized|TRBJ2-1
CASSLSQTSAYNEQFF
TGTGCCAGCAGTTTATCGCAGACTAGCGCCTACAATGAGCAGTTCTTC
>-|TRBV20-1|few|TRBJ1-1
CSARGGSWTAFF
TGCAGTGCTAGAGGGGGAAGCTGGACAGCTTTCTTT
>-|TRBV20-1|many|TRBJ2-4
CSARDRVLAKNIQYF
TGCAGTGCTAGAGACAGGGTCCTAGCCAAAAACATTCAGTACTTC